The T cell receptor beta chain under discussion was sequenced for a study of blood T cell repertoires in COVID-19. Across the whole study: Whether acute or convalescent, the COVID-19 samples came from the United States, Italy and Spain. T cells, B-cell-depleted T cells, or PBMCs provided the cDNA or gDNA that served as material.

Original processing notes: Reference gene primer amplification gave estimated nucleated cell counts. Sequenced by immunoSEQ multiplex PCR; TCRdb stores in-frame clones only, minus some. D and trimming come from the DNA, and the V and J calls and clone size come from that table. In the table there are roughly 230,000 clones, 89% of which are singletons. V shed 3 bases and J shed 3 bases, with 12 bases lying between them. The CDR3 length is 14 residues. Germline V CDR1 and CDR2: MGHRA, YSYEKL. Specimen: peripheral blood. The chain joins TRBV4-1 to TRBJ2-7; no firm D call. The clonotype was recovered from a woman aged 40 to 50 who had recovered from COVID-19. In nucleotides, the CDR3 is TGCGCCAGCAGCCACCCCGACACTTTCTACGAGCAGTACTTC. Translating gives CASSHPDTFYEQYF.